The 10 T cell receptor beta chains below come from one sample, sequenced in a study of cytomegalovirus exposure and HLA in healthy donors. PCR was performed using 60 Vbeta and 13 Jbeta primers. TCRdb's copy holds only in-frame clones and misses some; the assay was immunoSEQ multiplex PCR. The table records fewer than 50,000 clones, 66% of them present only once. Sample: PBMCs. The receptor source for this set is a man aged 50-59 years in good health and CMV-seropositive.

The chain has TRBV7-9 and TRBJ1-2; the match to TRBD1 covers 9 bases. CDR1 SEHNR and CDR2 FQNEAQ come from the germline V gene (reference sequence). This CDR3 region has 14 residues. J lost 11 bases, V lost 5 bases, and 12 bases had no gene match. DNA for the CDR3: TGTGCCAGCAGCCAACAGGACAGGGGAGGGGGATACACCTTC. It yields the protein CASSQQDRGGGYTF.

This clone was observed a handful of times. V and J are TRBV10-3 and TRBJ2-1; tentatively, D is TRBD2 (6 bases). The germline CDR1 and CDR2 sequences are ENHRY and SYGVKD. V was cut by 9 bases and J by 3 bases, with 9 bases left in between. The length of the CDR3 is 12 residues. In nucleotides, the CDR3 is TGTGCCATAAAGGGAGGCTACAATGAGCAGTTCTTC. It encodes CAIKGGYNEQFF.

V gene TRBV6-1 combines with J gene TRBJ2-1; 7 nucleotides align to TRBD1. Germline-derived CDR1 and CDR2 are MNHNS and SASEGT. This CDR3 contains 15 residues. V lost 7 bases, J lost 2 bases, and 8 bases stayed unmatched. Here the CDR3 DNA reads TGTGCCAGCATAATCTCGGACAGGCCCTACAATGAGCAGTTCTTC. It translates to CASIISDRPYNEQFF.

The genes are TRBV7-8 and TRBJ1-3, with D unresolved. Trimming pared 5 bases from V and 2 bases from J, leaving 7 bases between. The CDR3 length is 13 residues. Germline V gene sequence: CDR1 SGHVS, CDR2 FQNEAQ. CDR3 coding DNA: TGTGCCAGCAGCCCCGGGGCTGGAAACACCATATATTTT. Residues: CASSPGAGNTIYF.

A single count supports this clone. The V call is TRBV7-2, the J call TRBJ2-7; a weak D match, TRBD1 (6 bases). Deletions cut 1 base from V and 4 bases from J, with 11 bases between. Germline V lookup: CDR1 SGHTA, CDR2 FQGNSA. The length of the CDR3 is 14 residues. CDR3 residues: CASSLVQGPYEQYF. As DNA, the CDR3 is TGTGCCAGCAGCTTAGTACAGGGCCCATACGAGCAGTACTTC. The whole variable domain, filled in from reference TRBV7-2 and TRBJ2-7, reads GAGVSQSPSNKVTEKGKDVELRCDPISGHTALYWYRQSLGQGLEFLIYFQGNSAPDKSGLPSDRFSAERTGGSVSTLTIQRTQQEDSAVYLCASSLVQGPYEQYFGPGTRLTVT.

Ten or more counts support this clone. This rearrangement joins TRBV4-1 to TRBJ1-1; D remains ambiguous. The CDR3 has 16 amino acids. Trimming shortened V by 4 bases and J by 0 bases, and 15 bases separated the two germline ends. Germline V gives CDR1 MGHRA, CDR2 YSYEKL. CDR3 region: CASSPIGRSMNTEAFF. CDR3 coding DNA: TGCGCCAGCAGCCCAATAGGGAGGAGCATGAACACTGAAGCTTTCTTT.

DNA for the CDR3: TGTGCCAGCTCACCCGGCTATCTAGCTAACTATGGCTACACCTTC. This codes for CASSPGYLANYGYTF. This chain links TRBV18 with TRBJ1-2; D ambiguous. Germline assignment: CDR1 KGHSH and CDR2 LQKENI. This CDR3 comprises 15 residues. Trimming took 3 bases from V and 0 from J, leaving 11 bases between them. The full variable domain, rest sourced from reference TRBV18 and TRBJ1-2, is NAGVMQNPRHLVRRRGQEARLRCSPMKGHSHVYWYRQLPEEGLKFMVYLQKENIIDESGMPKERFSAEFPKEGPSILRIQQVVRGDSAAYFCASSPGYLANYGYTFGSGTRLTVV.

This clone was found a few times. This chain connects TRBV7-9 to TRBJ1-5; D possibly corresponds to TRBD1 (6 bases). Germline lookup yields CDR1 SEHNR and CDR2 FQNEAQ (reference sequence). The CDR3 covers 15 residues. Trimming left V 1 base short and J 3 bases short, with 10 bases between. For the CDR3, the DNA is TGTGCCAGCAGCTTAGACGACAGGTTCAATCAGCCCCAGCATTTT. It encodes CASSLDDRFNQPQHF.

The chain uses TRBV7-2 and TRBJ1-1, with D possibly TRBD1 on 6 matching bases. CDR1 and CDR2 (germline): SGHTA, FQGNSA. Deletions cut 4 bases from V and 4 bases from J, with 16 bases between. The CDR3 is made up of 15 amino acids. This chain's CDR3 is CASSSSGVGGTEAFF. Here the CDR3 DNA reads TGTGCCAGCAGCTCGTCAGGGGTCGGCGGCACTGAAGCTTTCTTT.

The V call is TRBV28, the J call TRBJ1-4; 9 bases map to TRBD1. In germline, CDR1 is MDHEN, CDR2 SYDVKM. The CDR3 has 15 residues. V trimming: 3 bases; J trimming: 8 bases; junction bases outside the gene matches: 7. Written as DNA, the CDR3 is TGTGCCAGCAGTTTTCGCCGACAGGGGGTAGAAAAACTGTTTTTT. Translating gives CASSFRRQGVEKLFF.